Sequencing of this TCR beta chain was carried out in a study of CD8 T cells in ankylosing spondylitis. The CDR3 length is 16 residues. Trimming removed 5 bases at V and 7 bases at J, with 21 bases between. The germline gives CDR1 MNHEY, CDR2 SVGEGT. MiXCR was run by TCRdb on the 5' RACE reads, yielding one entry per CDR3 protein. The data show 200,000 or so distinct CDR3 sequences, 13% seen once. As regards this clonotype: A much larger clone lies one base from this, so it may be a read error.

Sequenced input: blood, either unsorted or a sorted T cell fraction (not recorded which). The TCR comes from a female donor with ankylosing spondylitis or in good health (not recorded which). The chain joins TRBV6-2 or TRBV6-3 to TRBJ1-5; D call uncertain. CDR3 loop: CASSRTVGEGKQPQHF. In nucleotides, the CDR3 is TGTGCCAGCAGTCGAACCGTTGGGGAGGGAAAACAGCCCCAGCATTTT.